This TCR beta chain was recovered during a study of blood T cell repertoires in COVID-19. Study-level background: In each case, the material was cDNA or gDNA derived from T cells, B-cell-depleted T cells, or PBMCs.

Per the authors' pipeline: Amplifying reference gene primers gave estimates of nucleated cell counts. Produced via immunoSEQ multiplex PCR; TCRdb's table is partial and in-frame only. For V, J and clone size, that table is used; D and trimming come from the DNA. Among some 340,000 clones listed, less than 85% were seen once. This CDR3 has 14 amino acids. V lost 4 bases and J lost 14; bases outside the gene matches: 9. Germline CDR1 MNHEY, CDR2 SVGAGI. Material for sequencing was peripheral blood. The clonotype originates from a woman aged 18 to 35 with acute or convalescent COVID-19. The V gene is TRBV6-5, the J gene TRBJ2-6, with 9 bases aligning to TRBD1. This CDR3 is CASSFRWTGAILTF. For the CDR3, the DNA is TGTGCCAGCAGTTTTCGATGGACAGGGGCAATCCTGACTTTC.